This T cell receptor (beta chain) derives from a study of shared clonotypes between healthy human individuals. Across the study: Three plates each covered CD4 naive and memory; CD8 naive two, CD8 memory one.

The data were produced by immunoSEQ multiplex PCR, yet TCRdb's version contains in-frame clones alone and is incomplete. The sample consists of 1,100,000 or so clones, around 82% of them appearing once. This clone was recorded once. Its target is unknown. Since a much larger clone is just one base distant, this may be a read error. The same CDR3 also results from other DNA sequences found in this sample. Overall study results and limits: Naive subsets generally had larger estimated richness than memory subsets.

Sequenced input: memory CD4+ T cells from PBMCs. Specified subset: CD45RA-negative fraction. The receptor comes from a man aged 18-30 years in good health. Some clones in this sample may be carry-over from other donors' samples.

The DNA for the CDR3 is TGTGCCAGCAGCGTAGGGATAGGTTTTAACTACGGCTACACCTTC. Protein product: CASSVGIGFNYGYTF. The rearrangement joins TRBV9 to TRBJ1-2; D is unresolved. Per germline, CDR1 SGDLS and CDR2 YYNGEE. This CDR3 contains 15 residues.